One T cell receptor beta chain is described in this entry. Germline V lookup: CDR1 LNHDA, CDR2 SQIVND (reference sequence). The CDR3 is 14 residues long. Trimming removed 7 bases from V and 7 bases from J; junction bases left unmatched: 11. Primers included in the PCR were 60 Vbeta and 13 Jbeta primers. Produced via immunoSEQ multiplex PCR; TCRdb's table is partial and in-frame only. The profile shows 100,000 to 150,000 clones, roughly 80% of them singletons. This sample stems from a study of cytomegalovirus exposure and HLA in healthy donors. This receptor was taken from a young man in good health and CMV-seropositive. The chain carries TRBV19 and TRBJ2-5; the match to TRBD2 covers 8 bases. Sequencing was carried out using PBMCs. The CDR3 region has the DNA TGTGCCAGTAAGGTAGCCGGGGGGGCCGGGACCCAGTACTTC. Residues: CASKVAGGAGTQYF.